This T cell receptor (beta chain) originates from a study of human T cells and chemical hapten exposure. Study in general: Patients received weekly diphenylcyclopropenone doses to the scalp throughout the approximately 24-week study. Alopecia areata, totalis or universalis affected patients who were mostly female.

CDR1 and CDR2 (germline): KGHSH, LQKENI. CDR3 length equals 14 residues. V dropped 1 base and J dropped 2 bases, with 8 bases sitting between them. Time point defined: pre-sensitization, week 0. Treatment in this sample: therapeutic diphenylcyclopropenone sensitization with weekly scalp DPC. In the library, unique molecular identifiers were attached to individual cDNA molecules. TCRdb reprocessed the RACE reads with MiXCR, giving one entry per CDR3 protein. The sample has around 300,000 distinct CDR3 sequences, approximately 8% seen once; the top ten hold more than 0.95%. In its sample, this clonotype was seen a few times.

This sample comprised whole blood, obtained in connection with sensitization to the hapten diphenylcyclopropenone (DPC). The clonotype comes from a young man with alopecia areata. Some clones in this sample may be carry-over from other donors' samples. V usage is TRBV18 and J usage is TRBJ1-2, with D unresolved. The CDR3 sequence is CASSPLPVNYGYTF. The CDR3 coding sequence is TGTGCCAGCTCACCACTGCCCGTCAACTATGGCTACACCTTC.